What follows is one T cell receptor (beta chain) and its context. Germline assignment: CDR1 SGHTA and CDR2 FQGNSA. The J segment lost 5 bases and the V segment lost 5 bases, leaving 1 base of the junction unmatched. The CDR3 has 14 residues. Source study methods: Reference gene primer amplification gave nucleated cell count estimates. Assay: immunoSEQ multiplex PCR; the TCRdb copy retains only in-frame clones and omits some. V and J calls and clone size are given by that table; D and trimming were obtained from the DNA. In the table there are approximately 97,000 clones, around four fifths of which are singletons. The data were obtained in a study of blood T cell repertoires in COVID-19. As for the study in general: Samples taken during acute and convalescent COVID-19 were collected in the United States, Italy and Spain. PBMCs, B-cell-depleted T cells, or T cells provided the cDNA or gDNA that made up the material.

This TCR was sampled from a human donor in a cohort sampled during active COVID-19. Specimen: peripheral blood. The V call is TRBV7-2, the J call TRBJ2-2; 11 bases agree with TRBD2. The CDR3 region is CASSRLAGTGELFF. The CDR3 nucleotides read TGTGCCAGCAGCAGACTAGCGGGGACCGGGGAGCTGTTTTTT.